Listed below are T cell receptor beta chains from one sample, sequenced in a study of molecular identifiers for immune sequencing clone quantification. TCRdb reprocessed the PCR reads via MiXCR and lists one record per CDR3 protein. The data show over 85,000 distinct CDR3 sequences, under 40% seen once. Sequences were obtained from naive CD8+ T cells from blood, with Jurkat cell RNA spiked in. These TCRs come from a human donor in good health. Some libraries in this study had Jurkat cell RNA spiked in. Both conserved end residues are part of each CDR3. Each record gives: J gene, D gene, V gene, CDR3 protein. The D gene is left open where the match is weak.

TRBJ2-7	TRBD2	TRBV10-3	CAIRSSGEELEQYF
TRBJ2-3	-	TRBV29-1	CSVRGVGTDTQYF
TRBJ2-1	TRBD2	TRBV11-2	CASSSGTSRNDEQFF
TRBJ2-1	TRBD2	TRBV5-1	CASSFRGRAGFDEQFF
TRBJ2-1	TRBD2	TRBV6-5	CASRQLAGAFDEQFF
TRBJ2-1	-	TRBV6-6	CASSLGLYEQFF
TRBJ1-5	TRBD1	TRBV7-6	CASSPSSGGQPQHF
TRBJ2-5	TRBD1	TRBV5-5	CASSNPGQGASVGIETQYF
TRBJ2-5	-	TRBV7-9	CASSLAPSRETQYF
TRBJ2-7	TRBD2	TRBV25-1	CASSATGLAVYEQYF
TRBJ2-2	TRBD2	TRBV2	CASSESMREGNTGELFF
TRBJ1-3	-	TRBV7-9	CASSSSPGSGNTIYF
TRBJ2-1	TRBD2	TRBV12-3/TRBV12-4	CASSLVGLAVNEQFF
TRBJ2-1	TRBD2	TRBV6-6	CASSYSAGVAGGSEQFF
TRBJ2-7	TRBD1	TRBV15	CATSRDEGQGFYEQYF
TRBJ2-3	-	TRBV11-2	CASSLGKPDTQYF
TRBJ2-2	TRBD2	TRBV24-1	CATYMPGLAGAGELFF
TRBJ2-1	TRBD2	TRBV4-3	CASSQELLYVGLAGVSNEQFF
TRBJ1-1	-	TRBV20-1	CSATGGGNTEAFF
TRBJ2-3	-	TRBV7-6	CASSLKGGTDTQYF
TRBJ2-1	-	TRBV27	CASRLSIGITEQFF
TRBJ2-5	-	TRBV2	CASSDSETQYF
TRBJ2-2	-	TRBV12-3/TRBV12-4	CASKSGPGTREAYMKLFF
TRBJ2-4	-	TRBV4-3	CASSQDRSDSFENIQYF
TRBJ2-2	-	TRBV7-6	CASSLSGSGELFF
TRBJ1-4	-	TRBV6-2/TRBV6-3	CASSSTVTNEKLFF
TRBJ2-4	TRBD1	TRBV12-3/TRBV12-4	CASSLQGTGSPLQYF
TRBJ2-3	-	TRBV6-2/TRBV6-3	CASSYSRDLSTDTQYF
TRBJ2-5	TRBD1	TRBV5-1	CASSADRGAQETQYF
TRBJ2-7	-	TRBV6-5	CASFEGYEQYF
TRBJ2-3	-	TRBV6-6	CASQAYRTDTQYF
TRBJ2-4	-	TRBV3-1	CASSQVDDIQYF
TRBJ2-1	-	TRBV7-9	CASSLVGTTVSYNEQFF
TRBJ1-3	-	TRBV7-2	CASSLSHRTGNTIYF
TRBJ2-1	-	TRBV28	CASSFTLVEQFF
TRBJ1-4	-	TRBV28	CASSLWWQPATNEKLFF
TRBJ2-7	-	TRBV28	CASRTLSSYEQYF
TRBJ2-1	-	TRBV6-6	CASSYYMAADEQFF
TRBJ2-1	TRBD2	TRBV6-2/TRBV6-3	CASSYSTQRGYNEQFF
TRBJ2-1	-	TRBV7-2	CASSLLSSNNEQFF
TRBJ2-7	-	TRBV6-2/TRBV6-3	CASRGPEGSDF
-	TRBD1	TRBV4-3	CASCQAGTGLEQFF
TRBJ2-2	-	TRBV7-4	CASSFPDTGQLYF
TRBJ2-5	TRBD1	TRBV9	CASSPRTGLGETQYF
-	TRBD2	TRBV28	CASSRLAGSYEQFF
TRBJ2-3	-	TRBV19	CASSIGSRTDTQYF
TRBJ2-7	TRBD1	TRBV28	CASSTTGGTPTQYF
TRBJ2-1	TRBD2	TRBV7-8	CASSLGDRAIAGGGVDEQFF
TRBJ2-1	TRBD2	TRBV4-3	CASSQETSGINNEQFF
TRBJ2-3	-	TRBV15	CATSRDGLDTQYF
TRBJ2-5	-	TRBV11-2	CASSSDNGDAETQYF
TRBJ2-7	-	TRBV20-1	CSATDRAGELYF